These 21 T cell receptor beta chains share one sample of origin, sequenced in a study of a mutant IDH1 vaccine in newly diagnosed glioma. Documented time point: week 47, end of study. Mutant IDH1 20-mer peptide, at 300 ug, made up each vaccine dose, with topical imiquimod. Generated by immunoSEQ multiplex PCR, the TCRdb table keeps only in-frame clones and is missing some. The data show some 50,000 clones, almost 65% seen once. Antigen specificity for these receptors is unknown. Sequenced here: peripheral blood mononuclear cells (PBMCs), sampled from a glioma patient whose treatment included an IDH1 peptide vaccine. The receptors stem from a man aged 35 to 55 with glioma. Some clones in this sample may be carry-over from other donors' samples.

The rearrangement links TRBV5-1 to TRBJ2-3; D might be TRBD2 (5 bases). Germline CDR1 SGHRS, CDR2 YFSETQ. The CDR3 contains 15 residues. Trimming removed 2 bases from V and 1 base from J, with 11 bases in between. CDR3 in amino acids: CASSFGLHGTDTQYF. The CDR3 DNA follows: TGCGCCAGCAGCTTTGGACTCCACGGCACAGATACGCAGTATTTT.

The rearrangement joins TRBV2 to TRBJ1-1; 8 bases are a match to TRBD1. Germline V CDR1 and CDR2: SNHLY, FYNNEI. Trimming removed 9 bases from V and 6 bases from J; junction bases left unmatched: 6. There are 12 residues in the CDR3. CDR3 sequence reads: CASKDRGAEAFF. CDR3 sequence (DNA): TGTGCCAGTAAAGACAGGGGCGCTGAAGCTTTCTTT.

The rearrangement uses TRBV14 and TRBJ2-3, with 9 bases aligning to TRBD1. CDR1 is SGHDN and CDR2 is FVKESK in the germline V gene. This CDR3 spans 17 amino acids. J gave up 3 bases and V 4 bases, and 11 bases lay outside the gene matches. CDR3 protein: CASSPGVGQGKTDTQYF. For the CDR3, the DNA is TGTGCCAGCAGCCCGGGGGTAGGACAGGGGAAAACAGATACGCAGTATTTT.

The rearrangement joins TRBV5-1 to TRBJ2-5, with 14 bases that match TRBD2. The CDR3 spans 19 residues. The V segment lost 4 bases and the J segment 1 base; nucleotides outside the gene matches: 12. Germline V CDR1 and CDR2: SGHRS, YFSETQ. CDR3 in DNA: TGCGCCAGCAGCCAAGGACTAGCGGGGGGCCCACACTCCCAAGAGACCCAGTACTTC. Amino acid sequence: CASSQGLAGGPHSQETQYF.

The chain employs TRBV27 and TRBJ1-2, with no clear D. CDR1 is MNHEY and CDR2 is SMNVEV in the germline V gene (reference sequence). This CDR3 comprises 13 residues. V lost 2 bases, J lost 8 bases, and 12 bases lay in between. In DNA form, the CDR3 reads TGTGCCAGCAGTTTAGGAGGGTCCGGCGGCTACACCTTC. Translation: CASSLGGSGGYTF.

The rearrangement links TRBV5-8 to TRBJ1-5, with D tentatively TRBD1 (5 bases). The germline V and J ends were trimmed by 5 bases and 0 bases, with 9 bases remaining between them. Germline V gene sequence: CDR1 SGHTS, CDR2 YDEGEE. The CDR3 has 14 residues. The CDR3 region is CASSPDSSNQPQHF. CDR3 in DNA: TGTGCCAGCAGTCCTGACAGTAGCAATCAGCCCCAGCATTTT.

The rearrangement joins TRBV29-1 to TRBJ1-5; 8 positions match TRBD1. The junction had 8 bases not matched to a gene; V was cut back by 6 bases and J by 7 bases. The CDR3 sequence is 13 residues long. The germline CDR1 and CDR2 sequences are SQVTM and ANQGSEA. CDR3 amino acids: CSVAQGVGQPQHF. The CDR3 DNA reads as TGCAGCGTCGCACAGGGGGTTGGGCAGCCCCAGCATTTT.

J is TRBJ2-2 and V is TRBV7-9, with D perhaps TRBD1 (6 bases). The CDR3 sequence is 16 residues long. The germline V gene has CDR1 SEHNR and CDR2 FQNEAQ (reference sequence). The V and J ends lost 5 bases and 3 bases respectively, with 16 bases between them. The CDR3 DNA sequence: TGTGCCAGCAGCCAAACGCAGGGGCACGACACCGGGGAGCTGTTTTTT. Protein sequence: CASSQTQGHDTGELFF.

V gene TRBV5-6 combines with J gene TRBJ1-5; D uncertain. The CDR3 extends over 12 amino acids. The V end lost 2 bases, the J end lost 4 bases, and 4 bases lay between the germline ends. CDR1 SGHDT and CDR2 YYEEEE come from the germline V gene. CDR3 in amino acids: CASSFGNQPQHF. The DNA of the CDR3 is TGTGCCAGCAGCTTTGGGAATCAGCCCCAGCATTTT.

V usage is TRBV15 and J usage is TRBJ1-2, with 8 bases aligning to TRBD1. This CDR3 region has 14 residues. J lost 5 bases, V lost 1 base, and 3 bases had no gene match. Germline V gene sequence: CDR1 LNHNV, CDR2 YYDKDF (reference sequence). CDR3 coding DNA: TGTGCCACCAGCAGAGGGGGACAGGAATATGGCTACACCTTC. It yields the protein CATSRGGQEYGYTF.

J is TRBJ1-1 and V is TRBV7-9; D is possibly TRBD1 (6 bases). The CDR3 sequence is 13 residues long. Germline values: CDR1 SEHNR, CDR2 FQNEAQ (reference sequence). V was trimmed by 5 bases and J by 11 bases, leaving 18 bases between them. The DNA of the CDR3 is TGTGCCAGCAGCCCCCTACAGGGAATAGGGGCTTTCTTT. It codes for CASSPLQGIGAFF.

The chain carries TRBV6-5 and TRBJ1-5; D not resolved. The V gene lost 3 bases and the J gene lost 4 bases, with 7 bases spanning the gap. There are 13 residues in the CDR3. CDR1 and CDR2 (germline): MNHEY, SVGAGI. The DNA of the CDR3 is TGTGCCAGCAGTTATGCACAGAATCAGCCCCAGCATTTT. Amino acid sequence: CASSYAQNQPQHF.

In this sample, this clone turned up once. This chain connects TRBV7-9 to TRBJ1-4; possibly TRBD1 for D (5 bases). Trimming pared 3 bases from V and 11 bases from J, leaving 13 bases between. The CDR3 contains 13 residues. Germline V gene lookup returns CDR1 SEHNR and CDR2 FQNEAQ (reference sequence). The CDR3 nucleotides read TGTGCCAGCAGCTTTGACCAGGGCTACAAACTGTTTTTT. Its protein is CASSFDQGYKLFF.

This clone was counted a few times. The chain joins TRBV4-1 to TRBJ1-5, with D tentatively TRBD1 (5 bases). CDR3 size: 15 residues. Trimming pared 5 bases from V and 7 bases from J, leaving 18 bases between. Germline V gene sequence: CDR1 MGHRA, CDR2 YSYEKL. CDR3 in DNA: TGCGCCAGCAGCGCCGGGGCAGGCGAATTACAGCCCCAGCATTTT. It encodes CASSAGAGELQPQHF.

V gene TRBV5-1 combines with J gene TRBJ2-1, with 7 nucleotides matching TRBD2. The CDR3 length is 16 residues. V shed 1 base, J shed 0 bases, and the junction held 4 bases outside the gene matches. Germline V gene data show CDR1 as SGHRS and CDR2 as YFSETQ. The CDR3 sequence is CASSLSGDSSYNEQFF. CDR3 coding DNA: TGCGCCAGCAGCTTGAGCGGGGATAGCTCCTACAATGAGCAGTTCTTC.

By share, this clone ranks as medium-sized. The J gene is TRBJ1-1, the V gene TRBV6-1; D is unclear. Germline CDR1 MNHNS, CDR2 SASEGT. This CDR3 has 15 residues. Trimming removed 7 bases from V and 6 bases from J, with 21 bases in between. CDR3 sequence: CASIVRSAPAPEAFF. In DNA, the CDR3 is TGTGCCAGCATCGTACGCTCAGCCCCGGCGCCTGAAGCTTTCTTT.

The chain uses TRBV2 and TRBJ2-5; D is undetermined. Trimming stripped 1 base from V and 5 bases from J, with 8 bases between. The CDR3 contains 13 residues. Germline CDR1 reads SNHLY; CDR2 reads FYNNEI. The CDR3 loop is CASSEGLVETQYF. DNA of the CDR3: TGTGCCAGCAGTGAAGGCTTAGTGGAGACCCAGTACTTC. The full variable domain, completed using reference TRBV2 and TRBJ2-5, is EPEVTQTPSHQVTQMGQEVILRCVPISNHLYFYWYRQILGQKVEFLVSFYNNEISEKSEIFDDQFSVERPDGSNFTLKIRSTKLEDSAMYFCASSEGLVETQYFGPGTRLLVL.

CDR3 in DNA: TGTGCCAGCCAAGACACAGGCACAGATACGCAGTATTTT. This gives the protein CASQDTGTDTQYF. The chain links TRBV2 to TRBJ2-3; D is unresolved. V lost 8 bases and J 1 base, leaving 10 bases between the germline ends. This CDR3 has 13 residues. Germline CDR1 and CDR2: SNHLY and FYNNEI.

This chain links TRBV2 with TRBJ2-7; the match to TRBD2 covers 11 bases. This CDR3 comprises 14 residues. Per germline, CDR1 SNHLY and CDR2 FYNNEI. Trimming took 9 bases from V and 0 from J; bases not matched to a gene: 4. CDR3 sequence reads: CARTLAGDSYEQYF. As DNA, the CDR3 is TGTGCCAGAACACTAGCGGGGGACTCCTACGAGCAGTACTTC.

The chain carries TRBV7-9 and TRBJ2-4; D remains unclear. CDR3 length: 13 residues. The germline gives CDR1 SEHNR, CDR2 FQNEAQ (reference sequence). V lost 5 bases to trimming and J lost 0 bases, with 5 bases between them. CDR3 in amino acids: CASSPPAKNIQYF. In DNA, the CDR3 is TGTGCCAGCAGCCCCCCAGCCAAAAACATTCAGTACTTC.

The chain links TRBV29-1 to TRBJ1-2, with 8 positions matching TRBD1. This CDR3 is built from 16 residues. The trim removed 5 bases at V and 3 bases at J, leaving 14 bases unmatched. CDR1 and CDR2 (germline): SQVTM, ANQGSEA. The DNA of the CDR3 is TGCAGCGTTCGAGGCCGGGCGGACAGGGTTGACTATGGCTACACCTTC. It is translated as CSVRGRADRVDYGYTF. Full variable domain (remainder filled in from reference TRBV29-1 and TRBJ1-2): SAVISQKPSRDICQRGTSLTIQCQVDSQVTMMFWYRQQPGQSLTLIATANQGSEATYESGFVIDKFPISRPNLTFSTLTVSNMSPEDSSIYLCSVRGRADRVDYGYTFGSGTRLTVV.